The T cell receptor beta chain under discussion was sequenced for a study of blood T cell repertoires in COVID-19. The overall study: Collection of acute and convalescent COVID-19 samples took place in the United States, Italy and Spain.

V lost 3 bases to trimming and J lost 0 bases, with 12 bases between them. This CDR3 region has 16 residues. Germline CDR1 reads LNHDA; CDR2 reads SQIVND (reference sequence). Authors' analysis steps: Reference gene primer amplification yielded estimated nucleated cell counts. Clones were read by immunoSEQ multiplex PCR, and TCRdb kept only the in-frame ones, dropping some. The DNA was the basis for D and trimming; V, J and clone size are from that table. The sample includes 300,000 to 400,000 clones, around 87% seen only once; the top ten take 2.3%. Seattle enrolled patients during active infection and tracked them longitudinally.

The chain links TRBV19 to TRBJ2-4, with a tentative D call TRBD2 (6 bases). The TCR was taken from a woman between 55 and 75 years old with COVID-19, enrolled during active disease. The sample taken for sequencing was peripheral blood. The DNA for the CDR3 is TGTGCCAGTAGTATGGGGGGACGCCTAGCCAAAAACATTCAGTACTTC. This sequence encodes CASSMGGRLAKNIQYF.